This is a list of T cell receptor beta chains from one sample in a study of regulatory T cells in long-lasting Graves disease. TCRdb reanalysed the multiplex PCR reads using MiXCR and keeps one entry per CDR3 protein. The sample lists roughly 360,000 distinct CDR3 sequences, 12% seen once, with approximately 17% in the top ten. These records were also assigned to another study, of T cells in Graves' hyperthyroidism and ophthalmopathy.

The sequences come from peripheral blood mononuclear cells (PBMCs), collected at new diagnosis, from a patient treated with antithyroid drugs. These receptors all come from a woman younger than 35 with Graves disease. Both conserved end residues are part of each CDR3. Fields, in order: D gene, clone size, V gene, J gene, CDR3 protein, CDR3 DNA. A D gene is named only where the DNA matches it firmly. Clone size appears in some rows only: once, few, many, or a class for an expanded clone.

d_call: TRBD2; clone_size: NA; v_call: TRBV24-1; j_call: TRBJ2-1; cdr3_aa: CDTSGTSGASIYNEQFF; cdr3_nt: TGTGACACCAGTGGAACTAGCGGGGCGTCTATTTACAATGAGCAGTTCTTC
d_call: NA; clone_size: many; v_call: TRBV7-2; j_call: TRBJ1-1; cdr3_aa: CASSPDGGAEAFF; cdr3_nt: TGTGCCAGCAGCCCGGACGGAGGGGCTGAAGCTTTCTTT
d_call: NA; clone_size: many; v_call: TRBV7-2; j_call: TRBJ2-5; cdr3_aa: CASSSRGGTQYF; cdr3_nt: TGTGCCAGCAGCTCTAGGGGGGGGACCCAGTACTTC
d_call: TRBD1; clone_size: many; v_call: TRBV7-2; j_call: TRBJ1-5; cdr3_aa: CASSFMADRGIWNQPQHF; cdr3_nt: TGTGCCAGCAGCTTCATGGCGGACAGGGGAATCTGGAATCAGCCCCAGCATTTT
d_call: TRBD1; clone_size: many; v_call: TRBV7-9; j_call: TRBJ1-3; cdr3_aa: CASSSAVGTGAGNTIYF; cdr3_nt: TGTGCCAGCAGCTCAGCCGTCGGGACAGGGGCTGGAAACACCATATATTTT
d_call: NA; clone_size: many; v_call: TRBV20-1; j_call: TRBJ1-2; cdr3_aa: CSVRVIDGYTF; cdr3_nt: TGCAGTGTTCGGGTTATTGATGGCTACACCTTC
d_call: TRBD1; clone_size: many; v_call: TRBV12-5; j_call: TRBJ1-2; cdr3_aa: CASGLLQGARVGYGYTF; cdr3_nt: TGTGCTAGTGGTTTGTTACAGGGGGCCCGGGTCGGATATGGCTACACCTTC
d_call: NA; clone_size: many; v_call: TRBV15; j_call: TRBJ1-2; cdr3_aa: CATSREATNYGYTF; cdr3_nt: TGTGCCACCAGCAGAGAAGCTACTAACTATGGCTACACCTTC
d_call: TRBD1; clone_size: many; v_call: TRBV7-2; j_call: TRBJ1-6; cdr3_aa: CASSLGPATGGFNSPLHF; cdr3_nt: TGTGCCAGCAGCTTAGGACCCGCGACAGGGGGCTTTAACTCACCCCTCCACTTT
d_call: NA; clone_size: few; v_call: TRBV20-1; j_call: TRBJ2-2; cdr3_aa: CSARRANGDTGELFF; cdr3_nt: TGCAGTGCTAGACGGGCGAATGGGGACACCGGGGAGCTGTTTTTT
d_call: NA; clone_size: NA; v_call: TRBV24-1; j_call: TRBJ1-5; cdr3_aa: CATSEGVDQPQHF; cdr3_nt: TGTGCCACCAGTGAAGGGGTGGATCAGCCCCAGCATTTT
d_call: NA; clone_size: few; v_call: TRBV9; j_call: TRBJ1-6; cdr3_aa: CASSVAPASFNYNSPLHF; cdr3_nt: TGTGCCAGCAGCGTAGCTCCGGCCAGCTTCAATTATAATTCACCCCTCCACTTT
d_call: NA; clone_size: many; v_call: TRBV12-3/TRBV12-4; j_call: TRBJ1-2; cdr3_aa: CASSSGDYGYTF; cdr3_nt: TGTGCCAGCAGTTCAGGGGACTATGGCTACACCTTC
d_call: TRBD1; clone_size: many; v_call: TRBV6-1; j_call: TRBJ1-1; cdr3_aa: CASIRDSVNTEAFF; cdr3_nt: TGTGCCAGCATCAGGGACAGCGTTAACACTGAAGCTTTCTTT